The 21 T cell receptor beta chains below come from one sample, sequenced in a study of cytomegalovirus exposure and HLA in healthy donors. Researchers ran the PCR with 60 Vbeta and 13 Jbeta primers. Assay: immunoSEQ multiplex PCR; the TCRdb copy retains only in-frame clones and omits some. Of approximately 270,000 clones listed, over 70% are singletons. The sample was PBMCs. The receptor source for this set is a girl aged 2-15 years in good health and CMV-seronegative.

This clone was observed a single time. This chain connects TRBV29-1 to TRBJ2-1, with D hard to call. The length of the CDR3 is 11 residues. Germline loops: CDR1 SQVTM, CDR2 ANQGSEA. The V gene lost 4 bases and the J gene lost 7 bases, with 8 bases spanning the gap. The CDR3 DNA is TGCAGCGTTGCCAGATGGAATGAGCAGTTCTTC. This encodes CSVARWNEQFF.

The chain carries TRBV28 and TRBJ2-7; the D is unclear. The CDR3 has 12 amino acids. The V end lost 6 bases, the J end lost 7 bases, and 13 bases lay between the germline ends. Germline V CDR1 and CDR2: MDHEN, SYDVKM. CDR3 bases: TGTGCCAGCAGCCTATCCTTCCGAGAGCAGTACTTC. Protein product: CASSLSFREQYF.

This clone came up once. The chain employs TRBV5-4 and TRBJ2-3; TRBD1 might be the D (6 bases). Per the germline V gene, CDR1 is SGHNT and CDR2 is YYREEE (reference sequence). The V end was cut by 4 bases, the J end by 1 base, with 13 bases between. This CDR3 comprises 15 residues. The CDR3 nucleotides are TGTGCCAGCAGCAAACAGGGTAGCGGCACAGATACGCAGTATTTT. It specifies CASSKQGSGTDTQYF.

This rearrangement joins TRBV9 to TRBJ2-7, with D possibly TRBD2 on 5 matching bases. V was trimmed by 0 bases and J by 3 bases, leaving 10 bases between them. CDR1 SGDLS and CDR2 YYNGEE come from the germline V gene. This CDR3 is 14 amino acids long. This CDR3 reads CASSVEVGDYEQYF. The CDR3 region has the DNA TGTGCCAGCAGCGTAGAAGTGGGAGACTACGAGCAGTACTTC. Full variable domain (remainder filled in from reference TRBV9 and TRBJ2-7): DSGVTQTPKHLITATGQRVTLRCSPRSGDLSVYWYQQSLDQGLQFLIQYYNGEERAKGNILERFSAQQFPDLHSELNLSSLELGDSALYFCASSVEVGDYEQYFGPGTRLTVT.

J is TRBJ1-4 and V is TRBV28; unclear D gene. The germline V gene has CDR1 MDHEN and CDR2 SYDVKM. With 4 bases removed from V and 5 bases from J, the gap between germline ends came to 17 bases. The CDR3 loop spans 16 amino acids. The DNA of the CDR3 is TGTGCCAGCAGTTCACCGGGGTCCTCGGGGAATGAAAAACTGTTTTTT. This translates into CASSSPGSSGNEKLFF.

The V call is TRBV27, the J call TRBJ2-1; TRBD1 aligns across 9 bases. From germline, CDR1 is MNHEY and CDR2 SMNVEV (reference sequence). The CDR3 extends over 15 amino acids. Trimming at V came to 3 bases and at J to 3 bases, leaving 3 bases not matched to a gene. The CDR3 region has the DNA TGTGCCAGCAGTTTCGACAGGGGGGTCTACAATGAGCAGTTCTTC. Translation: CASSFDRGVYNEQFF.

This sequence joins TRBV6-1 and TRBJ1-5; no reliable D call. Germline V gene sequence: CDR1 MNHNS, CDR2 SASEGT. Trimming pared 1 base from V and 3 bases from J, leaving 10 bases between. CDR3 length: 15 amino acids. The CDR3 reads CASSEVGEYNQPQHF. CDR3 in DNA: TGTGCCAGCAGTGAAGTGGGCGAATACAATCAGCCCCAGCATTTT.

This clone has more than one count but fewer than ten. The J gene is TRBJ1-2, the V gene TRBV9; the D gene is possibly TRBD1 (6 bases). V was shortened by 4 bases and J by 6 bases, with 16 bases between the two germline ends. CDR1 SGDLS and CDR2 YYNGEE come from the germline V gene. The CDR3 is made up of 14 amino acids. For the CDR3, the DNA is TGTGCCAGCAGCTCTAGGCCAGGGGCGGATGGCTACACCTTC. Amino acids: CASSSRPGADGYTF.

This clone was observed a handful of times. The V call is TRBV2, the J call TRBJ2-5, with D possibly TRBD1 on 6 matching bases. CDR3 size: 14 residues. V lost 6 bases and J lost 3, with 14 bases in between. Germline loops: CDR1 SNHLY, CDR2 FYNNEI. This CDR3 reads CASRGRGGKETQYF. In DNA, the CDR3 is TGTGCCAGCAGGGGGAGAGGGGGAAAAGAGACCCAGTACTTC.

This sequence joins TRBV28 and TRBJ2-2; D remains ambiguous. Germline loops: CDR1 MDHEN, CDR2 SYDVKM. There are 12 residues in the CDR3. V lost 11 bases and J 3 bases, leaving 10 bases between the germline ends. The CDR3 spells CAGQRYTGELFF. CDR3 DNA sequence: TGTGCCGGCCAGCGATACACCGGGGAGCTGTTTTTT.

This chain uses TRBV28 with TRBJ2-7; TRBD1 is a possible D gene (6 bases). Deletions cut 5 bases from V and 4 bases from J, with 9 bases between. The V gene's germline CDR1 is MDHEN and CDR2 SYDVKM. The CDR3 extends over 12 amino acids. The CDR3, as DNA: TGTGCCAGCAGTCGAACAGGGTACGAGCAGTACTTC. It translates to CASSRTGYEQYF.

Written as DNA, the CDR3 is TGTGCCATCAGTGAGTCAGCGGGGACAGGGGATCTCGAGCAGTACTTC. Translation: CAISESAGTGDLEQYF. The chain is built from TRBV10-3 and TRBJ2-7; 10 positions match TRBD1. CDR3 length equals 16 residues. J lost 6 bases, V lost 0 bases, and 8 bases had no gene match. CDR1 and CDR2 (germline): ENHRY, SYGVKD.

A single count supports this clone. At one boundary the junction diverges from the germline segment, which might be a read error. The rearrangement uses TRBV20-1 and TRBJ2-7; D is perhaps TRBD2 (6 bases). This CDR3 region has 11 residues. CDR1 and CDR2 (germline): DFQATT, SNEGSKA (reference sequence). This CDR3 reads CSARGGLLGSF. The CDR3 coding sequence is TGCAGTGCTAGAGGGGGACTGCTGGGAAGTTTC.

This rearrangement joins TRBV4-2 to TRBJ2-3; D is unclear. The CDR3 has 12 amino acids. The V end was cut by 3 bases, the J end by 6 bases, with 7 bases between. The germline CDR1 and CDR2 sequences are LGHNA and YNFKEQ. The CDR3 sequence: CASSHARDTQYF. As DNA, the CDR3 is TGTGCCAGCAGCCACGCGAGGGATACGCAGTATTTT.

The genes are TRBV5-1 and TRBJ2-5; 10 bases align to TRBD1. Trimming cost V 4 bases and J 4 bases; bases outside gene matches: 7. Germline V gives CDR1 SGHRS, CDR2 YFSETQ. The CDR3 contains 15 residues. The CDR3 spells CASSQGQGGGETQYF. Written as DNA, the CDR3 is TGCGCCAGCAGCCAAGGACAGGGGGGTGGAGAGACCCAGTACTTC.

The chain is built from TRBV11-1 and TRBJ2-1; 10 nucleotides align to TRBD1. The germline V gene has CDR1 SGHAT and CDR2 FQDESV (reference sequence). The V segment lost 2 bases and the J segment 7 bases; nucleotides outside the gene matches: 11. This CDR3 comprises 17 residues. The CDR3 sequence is CASSLKFGTGVGNEQFF. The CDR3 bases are TGTGCCAGCAGCTTAAAATTCGGGACAGGGGTGGGTAATGAGCAGTTCTTC.

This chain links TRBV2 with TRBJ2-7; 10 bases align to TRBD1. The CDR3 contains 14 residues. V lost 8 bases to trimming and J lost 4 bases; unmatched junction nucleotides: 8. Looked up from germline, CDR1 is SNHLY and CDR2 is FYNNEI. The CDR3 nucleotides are TGTGCCAGCCTACTCGACAGGGGGCTTTACGAGCAGTACTTC. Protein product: CASLLDRGLYEQYF.

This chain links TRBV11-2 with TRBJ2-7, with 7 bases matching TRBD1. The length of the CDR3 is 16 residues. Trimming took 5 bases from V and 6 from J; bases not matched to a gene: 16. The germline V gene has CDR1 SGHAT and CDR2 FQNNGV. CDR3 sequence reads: CASSPQGGQTLSEQYF. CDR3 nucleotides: TGTGCCAGCAGCCCCCAAGGGGGACAGACGCTCAGCGAGCAGTACTTC.

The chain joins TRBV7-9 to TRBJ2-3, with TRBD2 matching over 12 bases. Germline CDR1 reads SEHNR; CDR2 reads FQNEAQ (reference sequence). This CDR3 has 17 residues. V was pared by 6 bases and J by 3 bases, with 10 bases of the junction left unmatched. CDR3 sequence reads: CASRSSGGAGPTDTQYF. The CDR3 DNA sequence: TGTGCCAGCAGATCTAGCGGGGGGGCTGGACCAACAGATACGCAGTATTTT.

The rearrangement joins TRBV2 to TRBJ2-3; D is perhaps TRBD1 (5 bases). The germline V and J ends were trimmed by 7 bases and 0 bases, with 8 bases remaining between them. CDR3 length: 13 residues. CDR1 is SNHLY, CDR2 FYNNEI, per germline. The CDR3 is CASKGASTDTQYF. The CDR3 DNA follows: TGTGCCAGCAAAGGGGCTAGCACAGATACGCAGTATTTT. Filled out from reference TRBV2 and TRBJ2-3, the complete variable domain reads EPEVTQTPSHQVTQMGQEVILRCVPISNHLYFYWYRQILGQKVEFLVSFYNNEISEKSEIFDDQFSVERPDGSNFTLKIRSTKLEDSAMYFCASKGASTDTQYFGPGTRLTVL.

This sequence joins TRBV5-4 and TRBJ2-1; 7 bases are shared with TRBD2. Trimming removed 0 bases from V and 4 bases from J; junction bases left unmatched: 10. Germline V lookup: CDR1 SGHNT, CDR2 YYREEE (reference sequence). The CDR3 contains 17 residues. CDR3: CASSLDLWGGTYNEQFF. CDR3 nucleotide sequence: TGTGCCAGCAGCTTGGATTTGTGGGGGGGTACATACAATGAGCAGTTCTTC.